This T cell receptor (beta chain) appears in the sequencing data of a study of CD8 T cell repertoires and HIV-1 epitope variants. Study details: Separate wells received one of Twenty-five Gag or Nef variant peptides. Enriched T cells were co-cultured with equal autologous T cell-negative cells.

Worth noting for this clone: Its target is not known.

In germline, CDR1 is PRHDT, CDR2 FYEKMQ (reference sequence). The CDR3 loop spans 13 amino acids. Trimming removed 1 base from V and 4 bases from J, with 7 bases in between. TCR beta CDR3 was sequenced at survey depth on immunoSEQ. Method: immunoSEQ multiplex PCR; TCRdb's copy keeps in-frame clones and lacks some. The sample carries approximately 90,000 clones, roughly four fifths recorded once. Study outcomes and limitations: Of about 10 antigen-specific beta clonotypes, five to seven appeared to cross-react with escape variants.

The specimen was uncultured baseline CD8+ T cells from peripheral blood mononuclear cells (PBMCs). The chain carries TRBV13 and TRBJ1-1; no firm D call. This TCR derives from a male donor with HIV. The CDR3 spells CASSLVSPTEAFF. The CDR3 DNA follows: TGTGCCAGCAGCTTAGTCTCCCCCACTGAAGCTTTCTTT.